This is a list of T cell receptor beta chains from one sample in a study of T cells in Graves' hyperthyroidism and ophthalmopathy. TCRdb reprocessed the multiplex PCR reads with MiXCR, giving one entry per CDR3 protein. The data hold some 300,000 distinct CDR3 sequences, with roughly 19% observed a single time. The specimen sequenced was blood. The source of these receptors is a man aged 45-65 years with Graves' ophthalmopathy. Each CDR3 is given with its conserved first and last residue. Each record gives: V gene, D gene, clone size, J gene, CDR3 DNA, CDR3 protein. The D gene is left open where the match is weak. Size is omitted from some rows. Given values are once, few, many or a class for expanded clones.

TRBV19,NA,NA,TRBJ1-1,TGTGCCAGTAGCTGGACGGACAGACACCTTGAAGCTTTCTTT,CASSWTDRHLEAFF
TRBV5-4,TRBD1,NA,TRBJ2-7,TGTGCCAGCAGCTTGGGCGACAGGGGGTCCACAGACATCTACGAGCAGTACTTC,CASSLGDRGSTDIYEQYF
TRBV7-6,TRBD2,NA,TRBJ2-1,TGTGCCAGCAGCTTAGGGGTAGCGGGAGTAGATGAGCAGTTCTTC,CASSLGVAGVDEQFF
TRBV6-5,NA,many,TRBJ1-6,TGTGCCAGCAGTTACTCAGGGGGTACCCCGAGATCACCCCTCCACTTT,CASSYSGGTPRSPLHF
TRBV6-1,NA,NA,TRBJ1-2,TGTGCCAGCAGTCACAATGGACAGTTGGACTACACCTTC,CASSHNGQLDYTF
TRBV29-1,NA,NA,TRBJ1-1,TGCAGCGTTGAAAGGACGGCCAACACTGAAGCTTTCTTT,CSVERTANTEAFF
TRBV19,NA,many,TRBJ1-5,TGTGCCAGTACCGAAGGACGAAATAGGCCCCAGCATTTT,CASTEGRNRPQHF
TRBV20-1,NA,many,TRBJ1-2,TGCAGCGCTCCCCCTGGAGGTCGCGAAGGCTACACCTTC,CSAPPGGREGYTF
TRBV10-1,NA,many,TRBJ1-4,TGCGCCAGCCGCGGGGACTTACGCTCAACTAATGAAAAACTGTTTTTT,CASRGDLRSTNEKLFF
TRBV5-1,TRBD1,few,TRBJ1-6,TGCGCCAGCAGCTCAACAGGGGTTGATTCACCCCTCCACTTT,CASSSTGVDSPLHF
TRBV7-9,TRBD2,few,TRBJ2-7,TGTGCCAGCAGCTTACCGGGACTAGGCTACGAGCAGTACTTC,CASSLPGLGYEQYF
TRBV2,TRBD1,many,TRBJ1-5,TGTGCCAGCAGGTTACGGACAGGAGATAGCAATCAGCCCCAGCATTTT,CASRLRTGDSNQPQHF
TRBV11-2,NA,NA,TRBJ2-3,TGTGCCAGCAGCTTAACATCTTCGTCAGATACGCAGTATTTT,CASSLTSSSDTQYF
TRBV3-1,TRBD2,many,TRBJ2-1,TGTGCCAGCAGCCACCTCGGTGGGCGGGAGGGCGAGTTCTTC,CASSHLGGREGEFF
TRBV20-1,TRBD1,many,TRBJ2-5,TGCAGTGCTACCGGGACAGAGGGGTTTGGGGCAGAGACCCAGTACTTC,CSATGTEGFGAETQYF
TRBV7-2,TRBD2,NA,TRBJ2-5,TGTGCCAGCAGCTTCAGCCCGGGACTACAAGAGACCCAGTACTTC,CASSFSPGLQETQYF
TRBV11-2,NA,many,TRBJ1-1,TGTGCCAGCAGCTTAGATGGGGTTTTGGCTTTCTTT,CASSLDGVLAFF
TRBV3-1,NA,many,TRBJ2-1,TGTGCCAGCAGCCAACCTAGCGTAAACAATGAGCAGTTCTTC,CASSQPSVNNEQFF
TRBV20-1,TRBD1,many,TRBJ2-7,TGCAGTGCTAGCCTTAGGGGGCAGGGTCCATACGAGCAGTACTTC,CSASLRGQGPYEQYF
TRBV7-9,TRBD2,few,TRBJ2-5,TGTGCCAGCAGCCCTCGACTAGCGGGGGTCAGAGAGACCCAGTACTTC,CASSPRLAGVRETQYF
TRBV11-2,NA,many,TRBJ1-2,TGTGCCAGCAGCTTAGGCCCCCGGCAGAACTCCGGCTACACCTTC,CASSLGPRQNSGYTF
TRBV6-5,NA,many,TRBJ2-7,TGTGCCAGCAGTTACTCGAGCGGTGAATACGAGCAGTACTTC,CASSYSSGEYEQYF
TRBV10-3,NA,few,TRBJ2-7,TGTGCCATCAGTGAGTACCAAGGACACGAGCAGTACTTC,CAISEYQGHEQYF
TRBV9,TRBD2,few,TRBJ2-2,TGTGCCAGCAGCATGAGCCGGCTAGCGGGAGGAGGGACCGGGGAGCTGTTTTTT,CASSMSRLAGGGTGELFF
TRBV14,NA,many,TRBJ2-7,TGTGCCAGCAGCCAAGATAGTGTCTACGAGCAGTACTTC,CASSQDSVYEQYF
TRBV3-1,TRBD2,many,TRBJ2-5,TGTGCCAGCAGCCAAGATCGTCGGCTAGCGGGAGGGGGGGAGACCCAGTACTTC,CASSQDRRLAGGGETQYF
TRBV27,NA,few,TRBJ2-7,TGTGCCAGCAGTTGCCACAGGGGGCGAGCGGGAGGGGACTGCGAGCAGTACTTC,CASSCHRGRAGGDCEQYF
TRBV7-2,TRBD2,NA,TRBJ2-1,TGTGCCAGCAGCTTAGCGCTCGGGACTACTGAGCAGTTCTTC,CASSLALGTTEQFF
TRBV4-2,NA,NA,TRBJ2-7,TGTGCCAGCAGCCAAGAACAGATCTACGAGCAGTACTTC,CASSQEQIYEQYF
TRBV24-1,NA,few,TRBJ2-2,TGTGCCACCCAGTCCACCGGGGAGCTGTTTTTT,CATQSTGELFF
TRBV12-3/TRBV12-4,NA,NA,TRBJ2-1,TGTGCCAGCAGTTTAGTGGAGCTTAATGAGCAGTTCTTC,CASSLVELNEQFF
TRBV3-1,NA,many,TRBJ2-3,TGTGCCAGCAGCCAAGGCGGAACCCCGTTTGATACGCAGTATTTT,CASSQGGTPFDTQYF
TRBV7-3,TRBD1,many,TRBJ2-1,TGTGCCAGCAGCCAAGGACAGGGTCCCTACAATGAGCAGTTCTTC,CASSQGQGPYNEQFF
TRBV5-1,NA,many,TRBJ2-3,TGCGCCAGCAGTGACAGAAGCACAGATACGCAGTATTTT,CASSDRSTDTQYF
TRBV12-3/TRBV12-4,NA,NA,TRBJ1-3,TGTGCCAGCAGTTTGGTGAGCCTTCCCTCTGGAAACACCATATATTTT,CASSLVSLPSGNTIYF
TRBV30,NA,many,TRBJ2-1,TGTGCCTGGAGTGTACAGGAGGTCAGGGTCTACAATGAGCAGTTCTTC,CAWSVQEVRVYNEQFF
TRBV7-3,NA,medium-sized,TRBJ2-1,TGTGCCAGCAGCCAAGGGAGCGGTAACAATGAGCAGTTCTTC,CASSQGSGNNEQFF
TRBV6-2/TRBV6-3,NA,once,TRBJ2-1,TGTGCCAGCAGCCAACGGGGGGCGGGAGCAGATGAGCAGTTCTTC,CASSQRGAGADEQFF
TRBV20-1,TRBD2,many,TRBJ2-3,TGCAGTGCTAGAGATCCGGGACTAGCGGGAGGGGCGGTAGCAGATACGCAGTATTTT,CSARDPGLAGGAVADTQYF
TRBV2,NA,many,TRBJ2-7,TGTGCCAGCAGTGAGGCTTACGAGCAGTACTTC,CASSEAYEQYF
TRBV11-2,NA,many,TRBJ1-1,TGTGCCAGCAGCTTATTCGGGGGTGGAGCTGAAGCTTTCTTT,CASSLFGGGAEAFF
TRBV20-1,TRBD2,few,TRBJ2-5,TGCAGTGCTCCCCCGGGAGGAGAGACCCAGTACTTC,CSAPPGGETQYF
TRBV2,TRBD1,NA,TRBJ2-7,TGTGCCAGCAGCCTGGGACAGTCGCCGCGCGAGCAGTACTTC,CASSLGQSPREQYF
TRBV9,NA,NA,TRBJ2-3,TGTGCCAGCAGCCCCGGACTGCACACAGATACGCAGTATTTT,CASSPGLHTDTQYF
TRBV6-1,NA,NA,TRBJ2-2,TGTGCCAGCAGTGAAGACAGAGACACCGGGGAGCTGTTTTTT,CASSEDRDTGELFF
TRBV7-9,NA,many,TRBJ2-6,TGTGCCAGCAGCCCACAGGGTTTTCGGTCTGGGGCCAACGTCCTGACTTTC,CASSPQGFRSGANVLTF
TRBV6-1,NA,many,TRBJ2-6,TGTGCCCCCTCCGGATCTGGGGCCAACGTCCTGACTTTC,CAPSGSGANVLTF
TRBV18,TRBD2,many,TRBJ2-3,TGTGCCAGCTCACCACTGACTAGCGGGGGCACAGATACGCAGTATTTT,CASSPLTSGGTDTQYF
TRBV2,NA,many,TRBJ2-7,TGTGCCAGCAGTGAACAGGCAGGGGCCTACGAGCAGTACTTC,CASSEQAGAYEQYF
TRBV7-6,TRBD2,NA,TRBJ2-1,TGTGCCAGCAGCCCCGGGGGGGCGGGAGGCTTCAATGAGCAGTTCTTC,CASSPGGAGGFNEQFF
TRBV11-2,NA,few,TRBJ2-7,TGTGCCAGCAGTGGGGCCCCCTGGCCCTACGAGCAGTACTTC,CASSGAPWPYEQYF
TRBV2,NA,many,TRBJ1-2,TGTGCCAGCAACGTTAGGGGTAGCGGCTATGGCTACACCTTC,CASNVRGSGYGYTF
TRBV7-6,NA,NA,TRBJ2-5,TGTGCCAGCAGACCAATCCTCGGGGGGCTCCCAGAGACCCAGTACTTC,CASRPILGGLPETQYF
TRBV7-9,TRBD1,many,TRBJ1-4,TGTGCCAGCAGCTTCGGGACAGCAGCTAATGAAAAACTGTTTTTT,CASSFGTAANEKLFF
TRBV28,NA,NA,TRBJ1-2,TGTGCCAGCAGTTTTAGGGGCACTATCAACTATGGCTACACCTTC,CASSFRGTINYGYTF
TRBV28,NA,NA,TRBJ1-3,TGTGCCAGCAGAAACCCAGGGACTTCTGGAAACACCATATATTTT,CASRNPGTSGNTIYF
TRBV10-3,NA,NA,TRBJ2-3,TGTGCCATCAGGAAAGTGGATACGCAGTATTTT,CAIRKVDTQYF